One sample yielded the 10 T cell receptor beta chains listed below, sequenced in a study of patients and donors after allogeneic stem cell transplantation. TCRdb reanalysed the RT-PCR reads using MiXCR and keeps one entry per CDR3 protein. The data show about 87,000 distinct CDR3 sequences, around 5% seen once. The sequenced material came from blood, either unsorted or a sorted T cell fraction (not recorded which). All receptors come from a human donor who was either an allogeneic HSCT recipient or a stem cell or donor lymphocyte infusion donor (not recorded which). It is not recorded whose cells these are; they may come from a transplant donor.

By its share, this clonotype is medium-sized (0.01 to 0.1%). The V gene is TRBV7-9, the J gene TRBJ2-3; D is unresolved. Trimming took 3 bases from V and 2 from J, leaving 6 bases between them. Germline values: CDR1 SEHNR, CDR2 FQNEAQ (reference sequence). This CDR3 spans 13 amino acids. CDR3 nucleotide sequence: TGTGCCAGCAGCTTCAGTCCCACAGATACGCAGTATTTT. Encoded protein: CASSFSPTDTQYF.

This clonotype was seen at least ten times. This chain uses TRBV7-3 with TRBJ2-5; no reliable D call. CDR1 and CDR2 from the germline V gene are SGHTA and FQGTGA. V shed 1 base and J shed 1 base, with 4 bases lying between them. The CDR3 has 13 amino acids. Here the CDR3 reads CASSLSPQETQYF. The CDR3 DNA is TGTGCCAGCAGCTTAAGCCCCCAAGAGACCCAGTACTTC.

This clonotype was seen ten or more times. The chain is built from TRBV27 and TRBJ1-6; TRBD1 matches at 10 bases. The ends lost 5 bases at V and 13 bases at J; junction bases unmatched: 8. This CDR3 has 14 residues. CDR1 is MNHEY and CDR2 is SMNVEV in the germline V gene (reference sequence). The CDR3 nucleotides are TGTGCCAGCAGTCCCCCGGACAGGGGGTCCCCCCTCCACTTT. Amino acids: CASSPPDRGSPLHF.

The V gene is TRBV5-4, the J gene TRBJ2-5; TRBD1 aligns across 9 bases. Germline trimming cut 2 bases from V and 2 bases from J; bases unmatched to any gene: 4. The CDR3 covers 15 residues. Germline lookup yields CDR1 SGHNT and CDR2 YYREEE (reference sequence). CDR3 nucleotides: TGTGCCAGCAGCTTTAGGACAGGGGAGCAAGAGACCCAGTACTTC. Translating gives CASSFRTGEQETQYF.

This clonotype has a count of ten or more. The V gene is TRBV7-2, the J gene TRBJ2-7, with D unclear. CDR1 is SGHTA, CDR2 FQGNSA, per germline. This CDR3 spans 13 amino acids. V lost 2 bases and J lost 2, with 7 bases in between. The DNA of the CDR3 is TGTGCCAGCAGCTTATCGGCGACCTACGAGCAGTACTTC. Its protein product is CASSLSATYEQYF.

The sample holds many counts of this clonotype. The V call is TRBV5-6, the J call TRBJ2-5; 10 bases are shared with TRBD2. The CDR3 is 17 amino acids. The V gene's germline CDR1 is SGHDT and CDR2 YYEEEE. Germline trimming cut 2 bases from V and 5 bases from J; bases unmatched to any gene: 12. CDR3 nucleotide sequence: TGTGCCAGCAGCTTCACACCCCTAGCGGGAGTAGGGGAGACCCAGTACTTC. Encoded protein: CASSFTPLAGVGETQYF.

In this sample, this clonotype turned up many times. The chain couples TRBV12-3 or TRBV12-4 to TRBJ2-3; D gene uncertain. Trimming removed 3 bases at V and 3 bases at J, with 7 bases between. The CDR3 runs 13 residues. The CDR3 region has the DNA TGTGCCAGCAGTTTTGTGGAGACAGATACGCAGTATTTT. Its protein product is CASSFVETDTQYF.

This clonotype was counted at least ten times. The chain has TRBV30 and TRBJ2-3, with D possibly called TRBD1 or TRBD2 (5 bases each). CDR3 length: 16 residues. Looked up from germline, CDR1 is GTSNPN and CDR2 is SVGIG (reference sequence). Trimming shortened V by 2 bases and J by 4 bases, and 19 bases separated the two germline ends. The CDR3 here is CAWSLGRANLADTQYF. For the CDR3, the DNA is TGTGCCTGGAGTTTGGGACGGGCGAATCTTGCAGATACGCAGTATTTT.

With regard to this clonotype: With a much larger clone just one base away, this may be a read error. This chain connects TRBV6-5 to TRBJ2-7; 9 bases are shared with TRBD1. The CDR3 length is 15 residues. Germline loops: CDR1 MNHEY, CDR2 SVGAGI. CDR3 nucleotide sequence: TGTGCCAGCAGTTACCGGGGACAGGGCACCTACGAGCAGCACTTC. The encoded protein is CASSYRGQGTYEQHF.

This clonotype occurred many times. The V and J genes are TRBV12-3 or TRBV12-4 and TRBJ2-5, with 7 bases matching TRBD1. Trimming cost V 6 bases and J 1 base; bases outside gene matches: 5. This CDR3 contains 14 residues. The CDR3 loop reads CASREGTVQETQYF. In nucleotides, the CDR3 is TGTGCCAGCAGGGAAGGGACAGTCCAAGAGACCCAGTACTTC.